This T cell receptor (beta chain) was obtained from a study of sequential checkpoint blockade in melanoma. Whole-study context: TCRbeta immunosequencing was performed on DNA from 85 to 100 pretreatment melanoma tumor samples. Roughly 22 patients had tumor biopsies before treatment and at week 13.

V lost 10 bases and J 7 bases, leaving 17 bases between the germline ends. The CDR3 runs to 13 residues. Germline lookup yields CDR1 LNHDA and CDR2 SQIVND (reference sequence). Study-wide findings and caveats: Rising tumor T-cell fraction and clonality meant about 30 times likelier benefit.

The assay was immunoSEQ multiplex PCR, and TCRdb's table has in-frame clones only and misses some. The data contain some 3,700 clones, roughly a fifth of them singletons. With regard to this clone: As yet, its antigen is unknown.

Treatment reported: randomized to nivolumab then ipilimumab (arm A) or the reverse (arm B). The sequence was collected from a human patient with melanoma. Some clones in this sample may be carry-over from other donors' samples. Source: tumor tissue (inferred from file names), taken from a patient given nivolumab and ipilimumab in sequence. The chain has TRBV19 and TRBJ1-5; TRBD1 is a possible D gene (5 bases). The CDR3 region has the DNA TGTGCCACCATGGGGGGTCGAGAGCAGCCCCAGCATTTT. Protein sequence: CATMGGREQPQHF.